This T cell receptor beta chain was obtained from a study of cytomegalovirus exposure and HLA in healthy donors. Study at large: Earlier results showed 120 million or so unique TCR beta sequences derived from approximately 180 million T cells. Overall study findings and caveats: Reports showed the classifier diagnosing cytomegalovirus status with high specificity and sensitivity. Later analysis demonstrated an association between a missense DCLRE1C variant and TCR beta V- and J-gene trimming. As a later analysis showed, several of the most significant clusters appeared to be linked to common viral pathogens.

PCR amplification relied on 60 Vbeta primers (plus 13 Jbeta primers). TCRdb keeps only in-frame clones here, not all; method: immunoSEQ multiplex PCR. The table shows roughly 130,000 clones, with around three quarters occurring only once. CDR3 size: 16 residues. The V gene's germline CDR1 is LGHNA and CDR2 YSLEER. V dropped 0 bases and J dropped 2 bases, with 13 bases sitting between them. Regarding this clone: Its antigen is not identified.

The clonotype originates from a male donor in good health and CMV-seronegative. The material sequenced was PBMCs. The V and J genes are TRBV4-3 and TRBJ1-2, with D unresolved. The CDR3 protein is CASSQDSRNRNYGYTF. In DNA form, the CDR3 reads TGCGCCAGCAGCCAAGATAGTCGAAACAGAAACTATGGCTACACCTTC.